This entry lists 3 T cell receptor beta chains sequenced from one sample in a study of tumor-infiltrating lymphocytes in primary liver carcinoma. Germline DNA was also extracted, and blood RNA was taken from unsorted whole blood. Reverse transcription of 450 to 500 ng total RNA with a constant-region primer produced TCR beta cDNA. Slightly modified ARM-PCR served as the procedure for the TCR beta libraries. These libraries came from three rounds of nested multiplex PCR. In the first two PCR rounds, TRBV1-TRBV30 forward primers were paired with a C-beta reverse primer, and each round lasted around 10 cycles. In TCRdb, the multiplex PCR reads were re-called with MiXCR into one record per CDR3 protein. The sample shows about 320,000 distinct CDR3 sequences, 50% to 75% of them seen only once. The sample consisted of peripheral blood. The receptors derive from a woman aged 30 to 39 with primary liver carcinoma and hepatitis B virus infection.

The V gene is TRBV12-3 or TRBV12-4, the J gene TRBJ2-4; possibly TRBD1 or TRBD2 for D (5 bases each). The V end was cut by 3 bases, the J end by 0 bases, with 15 bases between. The CDR3 has 17 amino acids. The CDR3 DNA follows: TGTGCCAGCAGTTTGTTGGGACGCACTTTAGCCAAAAACATTCAGTACTTC. Its translation: CASSLLGRTLAKNIQYF.

J is TRBJ1-5 and V is TRBV12-3 or TRBV12-4, with 10 bases lining up with TRBD1. Trimming took 8 bases from V and 8 from J; bases not matched to a gene: 6. This CDR3 region has 13 residues. Here the CDR3 reads CASGQTGGEPQHF. The CDR3 nucleotides are TGTGCCAGCGGGCAGACAGGGGGCGAGCCCCAGCATTTT.

A remark on this clonotype: A single base separates this from a much larger clone, so it may be a read error. The chain combines TRBV12-3 or TRBV12-4 with TRBJ2-7; D is undetermined. The CDR3 is 14 amino acids. The CDR3 DNA is TGTACCAGCAGTTTGTTTCAGAGCTCCTACGAGCAGTACTTC. Its protein is CTSSLFQSSYEQYF.